This T cell receptor beta chain derives from a study of shared clonotypes between healthy human individuals. The study enrolled healthy HIV-negative adults without recent acute infections or vaccinations as donors. Sequenced by immunoSEQ multiplex PCR; TCRdb stores in-frame clones only, minus some. This repertoire shows about 560,000 clones, around three quarters found once; its top ten account for 12%. There are 15 residues in the CDR3. The trim removed 4 bases at V and 2 bases at J, leaving 6 bases unmatched. Germline assignment: CDR1 MNHNS and CDR2 SASEGT. The V and J genes are TRBV6-1 and TRBJ2-7; 9 bases line up with TRBD1. The sequenced sample consisted of PBMCs. This TCR derives from a woman in her thirties or forties in good health. Some clones in this sample may be carry-over from other donors' samples. The CDR3 nucleotides read TGTGCCAGCAGTGGAGGGACAGGGTCAGCCTACGAGCAGTACTTC. It is translated as CASSGGTGSAYEQYF.